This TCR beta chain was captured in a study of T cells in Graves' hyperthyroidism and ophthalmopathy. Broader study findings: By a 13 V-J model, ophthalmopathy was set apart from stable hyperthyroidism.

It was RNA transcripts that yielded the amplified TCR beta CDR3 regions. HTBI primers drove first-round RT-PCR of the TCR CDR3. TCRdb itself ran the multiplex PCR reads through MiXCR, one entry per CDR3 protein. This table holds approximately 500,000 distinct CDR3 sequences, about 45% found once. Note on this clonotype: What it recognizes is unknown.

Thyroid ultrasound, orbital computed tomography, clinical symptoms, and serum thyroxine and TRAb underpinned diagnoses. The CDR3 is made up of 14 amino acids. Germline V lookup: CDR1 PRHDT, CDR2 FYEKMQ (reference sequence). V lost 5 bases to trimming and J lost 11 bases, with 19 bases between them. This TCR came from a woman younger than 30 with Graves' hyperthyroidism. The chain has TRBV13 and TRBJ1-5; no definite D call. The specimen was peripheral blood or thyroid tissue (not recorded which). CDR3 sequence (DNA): TGTGCCAGCAGCCAACTCGGAAGCCAAGAGACCCAGCATTTT. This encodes CASSQLGSQETQHF.